This T cell receptor (beta chain) was recovered during a study of blood T cell repertoires in COVID-19. About the research overall: The cDNA or gDNA used as material had been derived from T cells, B-cell-depleted T cells, or PBMCs.

Donors were grouped by their self-reported clinical history. Trimming cost V 7 bases and J 4 bases; bases outside gene matches: 12. The CDR3 spans 15 residues. The germline CDR1 and CDR2 sequences are MNHEY and SMNVEV (reference sequence). The table came from immunoSEQ multiplex PCR; TCRdb's copy has only in-frame clones and leaves some out. Of roughly 43,000 clones listed, about 88% are singletons. The chain uses TRBV27 and TRBJ1-2; TRBD1 matches 7 bases. The sequence was obtained from a woman aged 50 to 65 who had recovered from COVID-19. Sequencing was carried out using PBMCs or T cells enriched from blood (not recorded which). The CDR3 is CASTERTGLGYGYTF. The CDR3 DNA reads TGTGCCAGCACCGAGAGGACAGGTCTGGGCTATGGCTACACCTTC.